One sample yielded the 22 T cell receptor beta chains listed below, sequenced in a study of blood T cell repertoires in COVID-19. Here immunoSEQ multiplex PCR was the method, and the copy in TCRdb shows in-frame clones only, minus some. The repertoire holds about 360,000 clones, with roughly 90% as singletons. Source material: peripheral blood. The receptors were gathered from a woman in her fifties or sixties with COVID-19, enrolled during active disease.

CDR3 bases: TGTGCCAGCAGCCAAGTGGTTGCGGGGGGCACAGATACGCAGTATTTT. Its translation: CASSQVVAGGTDTQYF. V gene TRBV4-2 combines with J gene TRBJ2-3, with TRBD2 identical over 7 bases. The CDR3 sequence is 16 residues long. V lost 1 base to trimming and J lost 1 base; unmatched junction nucleotides: 5. Germline V gene lookup returns CDR1 LGHNA and CDR2 YNFKEQ.

This chain links TRBV12-5 with TRBJ1-3, with no clear D. Germline V lookup: CDR1 LGHNT, CDR2 FRNRAP. There are 13 residues in the CDR3. Trimming removed 1 base from V and 4 bases from J, with 5 bases in between. The CDR3 bases are TGTGCTAGTGGTTTGGAAACAGGAAACACCATATATTTT. Encoded protein: CASGLETGNTIYF.

The rearrangement links TRBV7-2 to TRBJ2-7; possibly TRBD1 for D (6 bases). CDR3 size: 13 residues. Germline CDR1 reads SGHTA; CDR2 reads FQGNSA. Trimming shortened V by 7 bases and J by 6 bases, and 16 bases separated the two germline ends. The CDR3 DNA reads as TGTGCCAGCAATACAGGGAATGGGGGCGAGCAGTACTTC. It yields the protein CASNTGNGGEQYF.

V is TRBV7-8 and J is TRBJ1-1, with 10 bases identical to TRBD1. This CDR3 region has 18 residues. The germline CDR1 and CDR2 sequences are SGHVS and FQNEAQ. Losses at the gene ends were 4 bases for V and 0 bases for J; bases not matched to a gene: 11. The CDR3 DNA reads as TGTGCCAGCAGCTCCTATGTTCGACAGGGGGCACTGAACACTGAAGCTTTCTTT. Its translation: CASSSYVRQGALNTEAFF.

This clone has just a few counts. The rearrangement uses TRBV18 and TRBJ1-2, with 9 bases lining up with TRBD1. This CDR3 spans 18 amino acids. Germline-derived CDR1 and CDR2 are KGHSH and LQKENI. Trimming removed 0 bases from V and 4 bases from J; junction bases left unmatched: 12. The CDR3 here is CASSPPGTGTLPGYGYTF. CDR3 in DNA: TGTGCCAGCTCACCACCAGGGACAGGGACTCTCCCGGGCTATGGCTACACCTTC.

The chain has TRBV30 and TRBJ2-7, with D perhaps matching TRBD1 (5 bases). The ends were cut back, 4 bases at V and 7 bases at J, with 23 bases in the middle. Germline CDR1 GTSNPN, CDR2 SVGIG (reference sequence). This CDR3 comprises 15 residues. DNA for the CDR3: TGTGCCTGGACCAATCTAGGGGCGCGGAATAGGGAGCAGTACTTC. This gives the protein CAWTNLGARNREQYF. The full variable domain, rest sourced from reference TRBV30 and TRBJ2-7, is SQTIHQWPATLVQPVGSPLSLECTVEGTSNPNLYWYRQAAGRGLQLLFYSVGIGQISSEVPQNLSASRPQDRQFILSSKKLLLSDSGFYLCAWTNLGARNREQYFGPGTRLTVT.

The chain employs TRBV12-3 or TRBV12-4 and TRBJ2-5, with D possibly being TRBD1 (6 bases). V dropped 8 bases and J dropped 5 bases, with 15 bases sitting between them. The CDR3 sequence is 13 residues long. For the CDR3, the DNA is TGTGCCAGCGGTAGGGGGTTGGTGGAGACCCAGTACTTC. As protein: CASGRGLVETQYF.

The chain carries TRBV18 and TRBJ1-4, with D possibly TRBD1 on 6 matching bases. The CDR3 covers 15 residues. Germline-derived CDR1 and CDR2 are KGHSH and LQKENI. V was trimmed by 4 bases and J by 5 bases, leaving 14 bases between them. CDR3 sequence reads: CASSRRQVQNEKLFF. The CDR3, as DNA: TGTGCCAGCTCACGCCGACAGGTTCAGAATGAAAAACTGTTTTTT.

The chain joins TRBV14 to TRBJ1-2; tentative D call: TRBD1 (5 bases). Trimming took 1 base from V and 4 from J, leaving 16 bases between them. Germline lookup yields CDR1 SGHDN and CDR2 FVKESK. The CDR3 loop spans 16 amino acids. DNA for the CDR3: TGTGCCAGCAGCCAAGCCTCGGGGGAGGGCGGCTATGGCTACACCTTC. Translating it yields CASSQASGEGGYGYTF.

The chain joins TRBV19 to TRBJ1-2, with TRBD1 matching 7 bases. Trimming removed 5 bases from V and 4 bases from J; junction bases left unmatched: 10. CDR1 LNHDA and CDR2 SQIVND come from the germline V gene (reference sequence). There are 15 residues in the CDR3. The CDR3 is CASSAPGQSFYGYTF. The CDR3 bases are TGTGCCAGTAGTGCACCGGGACAGAGTTTCTATGGCTACACCTTC.

The genes are TRBV6-6 and TRBJ1-1, with 7 bases aligning to TRBD1. This CDR3 comprises 13 residues. Germline lookup yields CDR1 MNHNY and CDR2 SVGAGI (reference sequence). With 6 bases clipped from V and 2 bases from J, the junction kept 3 bases outside the gene matches. CDR3 amino acids: CASRRQGNTEAFF. The CDR3 bases are TGTGCCAGCAGGCGACAGGGAAACACTGAAGCTTTCTTT.

A few counts support this clone. The chain recombines TRBV30 with TRBJ1-2; unclear D gene. Trimming pared 1 base from V and 6 bases from J, leaving 9 bases between. Germline CDR1 and CDR2: GTSNPN and SVGIG (reference sequence). CDR3 size: 12 residues. CDR3 sequence: CAWSGASHGYTF. The CDR3 DNA sequence: TGTGCCTGGAGTGGGGCGTCGCATGGCTACACCTTC.

V and J are TRBV4-2 and TRBJ2-7; 13 bases match TRBD2. CDR1 and CDR2 (germline): LGHNA, YNFKEQ. This CDR3 spans 20 amino acids. V gave up 2 bases and J gave up 4 bases; unmatched junction bases: 17. DNA of the CDR3: TGTGCCAGCAGCCAACAATGGACTAGCGGGGGCCAATATGAAGCTTACGAGCAGTACTTC. Translating it yields CASSQQWTSGGQYEAYEQYF.

The J gene is TRBJ2-2, the V gene TRBV4-1, with D possibly being TRBD2 (6 bases). CDR3 length equals 15 residues. V shed 4 bases and J shed 1 base, with 10 bases lying between them. CDR1 and CDR2 from the germline V gene are MGHRA and YSYEKL. CDR3 DNA: TGCGCCAGCAGCCCTCTCGGGGGGAACACCGGGGAGCTGTTTTTT. Amino acids: CASSPLGGNTGELFF.

CDR3 sequence reads: CASSLVGGGTYEQYF. The CDR3, as DNA: TGTGCCAGCAGCTTAGTTGGGGGGGGGACCTACGAGCAGTACTTC. The rearrangement joins TRBV11-2 to TRBJ2-7; TRBD2 aligns across 7 bases. The germline gives CDR1 SGHAT, CDR2 FQNNGV. Trimming took 1 base from V and 2 from J; bases not matched to a gene: 5. The CDR3 length is 15 residues.

J is TRBJ1-1 and V is TRBV5-1, with D hard to call. Germline V gives CDR1 SGHRS, CDR2 YFSETQ. The V and J ends lost 0 bases and 5 bases respectively, with 11 bases between them. The CDR3 loop spans 14 amino acids. CDR3 sequence: CASSLALGRTEAFF. In nucleotides, the CDR3 is TGCGCCAGCAGCTTGGCCTTAGGGAGGACTGAAGCTTTCTTT. Full variable domain (rest looked up from reference TRBV5-1 and TRBJ1-1): KAGVTQTPRYLIKTRGQQVTLSCSPISGHRSVSWYQQTPGQGLQFLFEYFSETQRNKGNFPGRFSGRQFSNSRSEMNVSTLELGDSALYLCASSLALGRTEAFFGQGTRLTVV.

This CDR3 is CASSAYRVDSYEQYF. The CDR3 DNA reads as TGTGCCAGCAGTGCCTACAGGGTGGACTCCTACGAGCAGTACTTC. V gene TRBV27 combines with J gene TRBJ2-7; D is perhaps TRBD1 (6 bases). The V and J ends lost 5 bases and 0 bases respectively, with 14 bases between them. The CDR3 loop spans 15 amino acids. Germline CDR1 MNHEY, CDR2 SMNVEV (reference sequence).

The gene calls are TRBV9 and TRBJ2-2; 9 nucleotides match TRBD2. This CDR3 has 15 amino acids. Trimming cost V 0 bases and J 4 bases; bases outside gene matches: 1. CDR1 is SGDLS and CDR2 is YYNGEE in the germline V gene. CDR3 sequence: CASSVEGLATGELFF. DNA for the CDR3: TGTGCCAGCAGCGTAGAGGGACTAGCCACCGGGGAGCTGTTTTTT.

J is TRBJ2-7 and V is TRBV15; 11 nucleotides line up with TRBD2. J gave up 1 base and V 3 bases, and 5 bases lay outside the gene matches. From germline, CDR1 is LNHNV and CDR2 YYDKDF (reference sequence). This CDR3 has 16 amino acids. The CDR3 DNA follows: TGTGCCACCAGCAGGAAACTAGCGGGGGAGTCCTACGAGCAGTACTTC. This gives the protein CATSRKLAGESYEQYF.

The chain recombines TRBV6-5 with TRBJ1-2; 10 bases line up with TRBD1. V dropped 7 bases and J dropped 2; count of bases not matched to a gene: 7. This CDR3 region has 15 residues. Looked up from germline, CDR1 is MNHEY and CDR2 is SVGAGI. DNA for the CDR3: TGTGCCAGCACCCCCGGGGGACAGGGGAACTATGGCTACACCTTC. Its translation: CASTPGGQGNYGYTF.

This rearrangement joins TRBV3-1 (or the pseudogene TRBV3-2) to TRBJ2-1; D possibly corresponds to TRBD1 (6 bases). The CDR3 consists of 15 residues. Germline CDR1 and CDR2: LGHDT and YNNKEL (reference sequence). Trimming pared 0 bases from V and 4 bases from J, leaving 10 bases between. DNA for the CDR3: TGTGCCAGCAGCCAAGATCCAGGGGTGTACAATGAGCAGTTCTTC. Amino acids: CASSQDPGVYNEQFF.

The J gene is TRBJ2-3, the V gene TRBV6-1; D gene ambiguous. Germline values: CDR1 MNHNS, CDR2 SASEGT. The V and J ends lost 0 bases and 6 bases respectively, with 13 bases between them. The CDR3 is 15 residues long. CDR3 DNA: TGTGCCAGCAGTGAAGCGGGCAGGCCCCCCGATACGCAGTATTTT. Protein sequence: CASSEAGRPPDTQYF.